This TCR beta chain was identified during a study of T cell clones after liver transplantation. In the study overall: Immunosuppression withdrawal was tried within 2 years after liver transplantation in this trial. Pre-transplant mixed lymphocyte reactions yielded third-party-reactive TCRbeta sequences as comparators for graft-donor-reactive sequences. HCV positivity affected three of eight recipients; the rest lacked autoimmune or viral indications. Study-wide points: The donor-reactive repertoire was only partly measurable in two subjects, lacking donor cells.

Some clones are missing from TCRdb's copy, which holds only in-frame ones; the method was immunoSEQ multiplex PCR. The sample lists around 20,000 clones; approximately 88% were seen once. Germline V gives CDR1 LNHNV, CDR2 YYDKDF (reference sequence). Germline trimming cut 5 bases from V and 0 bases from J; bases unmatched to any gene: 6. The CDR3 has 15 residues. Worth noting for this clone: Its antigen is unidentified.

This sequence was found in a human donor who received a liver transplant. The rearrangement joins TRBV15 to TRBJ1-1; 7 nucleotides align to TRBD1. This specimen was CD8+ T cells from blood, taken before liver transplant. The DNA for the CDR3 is TGTGCCACCAGCGGGGGACAGCAGATGAACACTGAAGCTTTCTTT. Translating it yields CATSGGQQMNTEAFF.